This TCR beta chain was identified in a study of identical twins. CDR3 size: 10 residues. Per germline, CDR1 GTSNPN and CDR2 SVGIG (reference sequence). Trimming cost V 0 bases and J 4 bases, with 0 bases left between them. Template switching supplied a universal primer site; unique molecular identifiers were carried on the cDNA. Each CDR3 protein gets one entry after TCRdb re-called the 5' RACE reads with MiXCR. The table lists about 340,000 distinct CDR3 sequences, roughly 9% of them singletons. General observations from the study: A lower insertion count was a feature of abundant cord blood beta clonotypes, with no such feature in memory repertoires.

In its sample, this clonotype was seen a few times. Its antigen is not identified. The TCR originated in a woman in her fifties or sixties in good health. The genes are TRBV30 and TRBJ2-5, with D uncertain. Sequenced: naive T cells sorted from blood. The CDR3 loop reads CAWSVETQYF. The CDR3 nucleotides are TGTGCCTGGAGTGTAGAGACCCAGTACTTC.